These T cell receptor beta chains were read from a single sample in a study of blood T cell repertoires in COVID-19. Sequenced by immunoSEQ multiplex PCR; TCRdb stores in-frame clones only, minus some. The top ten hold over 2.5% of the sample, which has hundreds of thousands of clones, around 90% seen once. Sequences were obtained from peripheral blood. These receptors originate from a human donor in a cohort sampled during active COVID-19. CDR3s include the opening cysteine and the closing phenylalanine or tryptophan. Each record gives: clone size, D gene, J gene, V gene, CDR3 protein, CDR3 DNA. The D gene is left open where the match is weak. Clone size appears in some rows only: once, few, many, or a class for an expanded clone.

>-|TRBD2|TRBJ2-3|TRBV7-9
CASSLPIAGGTDTQYF
TGTGCCAGCAGCTTACCCATAGCGGGGGGCACAGATACGCAGTATTTT
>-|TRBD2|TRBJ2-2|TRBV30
CAWSVLGTSRGGELFF
TGTGCCTGGAGTGTACTGGGGACTAGTAGAGGCGGGGAGCTGTTTTTT
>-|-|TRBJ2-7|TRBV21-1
CASSKTPKDIESYEQYF
TGTGCCAGCAGCAAAACCCCGAAGGACATTGAATCCTACGAGCAGTACTTC
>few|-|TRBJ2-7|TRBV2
CASSAGTVPYEQYF
TGTGCCAGCAGTGCCGGGACTGTCCCCTACGAGCAGTACTTC
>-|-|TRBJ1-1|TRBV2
CASRRTSSLTGGRTEAFF
TGTGCCAGCAGAAGAACCTCAAGCCTTACCGGGGGTCGCACTGAAGCTTTCTTT
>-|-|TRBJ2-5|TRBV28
CASSSQGPNSQQTQYF
TGTGCCAGCAGTTCACAGGGACCGAACTCGCAACAGACCCAGTACTTC
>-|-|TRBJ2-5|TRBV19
CASSLEQGRQETQYF
TGTGCCAGTAGTCTCGAACAGGGGAGGCAAGAGACCCAGTACTTC
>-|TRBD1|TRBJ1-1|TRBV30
CAWTRQGSTEAFF
TGTGCCTGGACGAGACAGGGAAGCACTGAAGCTTTCTTT
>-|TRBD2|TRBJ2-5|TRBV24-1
CATSGTSGLGETQYF
TGTGCCACCAGTGGGACTAGCGGCCTGGGGGAGACCCAGTACTTC
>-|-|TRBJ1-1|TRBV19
CASRGGGGTEAFF
TGTGCCAGTCGGGGCGGGGGAGGAACTGAAGCTTTCTTT
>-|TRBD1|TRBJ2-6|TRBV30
CAWTNDRVAVLTF
TGTGCCTGGACCAACGACAGGGTGGCGGTCCTGACTTTC
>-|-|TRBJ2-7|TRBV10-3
CAISEYAGPQGEQYF
TGTGCCATCAGTGAGTATGCAGGGCCCCAGGGGGAGCAGTACTTC
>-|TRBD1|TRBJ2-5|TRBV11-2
CASSSGTASKETQYF
TGTGCCAGCTCCTCTGGGACAGCCAGTAAAGAGACCCAGTACTTC
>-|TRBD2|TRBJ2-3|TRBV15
CATSPHRLAGGDTQYF
TGTGCCACCAGCCCTCACAGACTAGCGGGAGGAGATACGCAGTATTTT
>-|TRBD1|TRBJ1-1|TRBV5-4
CASSLGGQGFGFGSEAFF
TGTGCCAGCAGCTTGGGGGGACAGGGATTCGGTTTTGGCTCTGAAGCTTTCTTT
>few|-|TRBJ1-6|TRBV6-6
CASSPQAYGRGNSPLHF
TGTGCCAGCAGTCCCCAAGCTTACGGGAGAGGGAATTCACCCCTCCACTTT
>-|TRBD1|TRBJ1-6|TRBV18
CASSPPGQHKDALHF
TGTGCCAGCTCACCACCGGGACAGCACAAGGATGCCCTCCACTTT
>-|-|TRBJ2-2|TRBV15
CATSRDRRVTGELFF
TGTGCCACCAGCAGAGATCGGAGGGTCACCGGGGAGCTGTTTTTT
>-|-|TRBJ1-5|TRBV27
CASRTGPESNQPQHF
TGTGCCAGCAGGACAGGCCCTGAGTCAAATCAGCCCCAGCATTTT
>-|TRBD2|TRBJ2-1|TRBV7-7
CASSFSGTSNEQFF
TGTGCCAGCAGCTTCTCCGGGACTAGCAATGAGCAGTTCTTC
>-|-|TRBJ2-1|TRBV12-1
CASGLGGEQFF
TGTGCCAGCGGTCTCGGGGGTGAGCAGTTCTTC
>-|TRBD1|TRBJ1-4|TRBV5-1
CASSRTGGRNEKLFF
TGCGCCAGCAGCCGGACAGGGGGCCGGAATGAAAAACTGTTTTTT
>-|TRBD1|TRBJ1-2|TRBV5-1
CASSLLNRGDGYTF
TGCGCCAGCAGCTTGCTGAACAGGGGCGATGGCTACACCTTC
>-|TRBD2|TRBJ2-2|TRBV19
CASTTSGGAVTGELFF
TGTGCCAGTACGACCAGCGGGGGGGCCGTCACCGGGGAGCTGTTTTTT
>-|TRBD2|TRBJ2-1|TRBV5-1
CASGQTGTGGAGVGEQFF
TGCGCCAGCGGACAAACAGGAACCGGGGGGGCCGGGGTTGGTGAGCAGTTCTTC
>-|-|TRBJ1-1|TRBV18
CASSPRGALTEAFF
TGTGCCAGCTCACCTCGGGGGGCGCTGACTGAAGCTTTCTTT
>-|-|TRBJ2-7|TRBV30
CAWREPLSSYEQYF
TGTGCCTGGAGGGAGCCGCTCAGCTCCTACGAGCAGTACTTC
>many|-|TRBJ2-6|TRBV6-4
CASSDGGSSGANVLTF
TGTGCCAGCAGTGACGGGGGGAGCTCTGGGGCCAACGTCCTGACTTTC
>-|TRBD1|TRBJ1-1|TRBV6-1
CASSEIPAGGDTEAFF
TGTGCCAGCAGTGAAATCCCTGCAGGGGGAGACACTGAAGCTTTCTTT
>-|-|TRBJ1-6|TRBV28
CASSDGNGDSPLHF
TGTGCCAGCAGTGACGGGAACGGGGATTCACCCCTCCACTTT
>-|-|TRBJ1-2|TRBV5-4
CASRGWVGDTYGYTF
TGTGCCAGCAGAGGGTGGGTCGGGGACACTTATGGCTACACCTTC
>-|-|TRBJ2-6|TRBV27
CASSLLAGANVLTF
TGTGCCAGCAGTTTACTGGCCGGGGCCAACGTCCTGACTTTC
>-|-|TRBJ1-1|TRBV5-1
CASSLAQLNTEAFF
TGCGCCAGCAGCTTGGCACAACTGAACACTGAAGCTTTCTTT
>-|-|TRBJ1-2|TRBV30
CAWSVSRFTGNSYGYTF
TGTGCCTGGAGTGTATCACGTTTTACCGGGAACTCCTATGGCTACACCTTC
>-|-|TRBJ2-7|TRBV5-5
CASSLAVGSSYEQYF
TGTGCCAGCAGCTTGGCCGTCGGGAGCTCCTACGAGCAGTACTTC
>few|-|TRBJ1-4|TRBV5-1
CASSFEGAGEEKLFF
TGCGCCAGCAGCTTTGAGGGCGCCGGGGAGGAAAAACTGTTTTTT
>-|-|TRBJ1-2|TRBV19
CATLPGDRSNYGYTF
TGTGCCACCCTGCCAGGGGATAGGTCTAACTATGGCTACACCTTC
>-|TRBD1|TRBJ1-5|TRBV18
CASSPRDRDQPQHF
TGTGCCAGCTCACCACGGGACAGAGATCAGCCCCAGCATTTT
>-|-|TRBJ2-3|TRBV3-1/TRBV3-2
CASSNRDFLGYTQYF
TGTGCCAGCAGCAACCGGGACTTCCTCGGATATACGCAGTATTTT
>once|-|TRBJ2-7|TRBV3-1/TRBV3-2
CASSQGPTGYEQYF
TGTGCCAGCAGCCAAGGGCCAACGGGGTACGAGCAGTACTTC
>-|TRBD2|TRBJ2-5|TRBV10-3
CAISESRVSGGKETQYF
TGTGCCATCAGTGAGTCGAGAGTTAGCGGGGGTAAGGAGACCCAGTACTTC